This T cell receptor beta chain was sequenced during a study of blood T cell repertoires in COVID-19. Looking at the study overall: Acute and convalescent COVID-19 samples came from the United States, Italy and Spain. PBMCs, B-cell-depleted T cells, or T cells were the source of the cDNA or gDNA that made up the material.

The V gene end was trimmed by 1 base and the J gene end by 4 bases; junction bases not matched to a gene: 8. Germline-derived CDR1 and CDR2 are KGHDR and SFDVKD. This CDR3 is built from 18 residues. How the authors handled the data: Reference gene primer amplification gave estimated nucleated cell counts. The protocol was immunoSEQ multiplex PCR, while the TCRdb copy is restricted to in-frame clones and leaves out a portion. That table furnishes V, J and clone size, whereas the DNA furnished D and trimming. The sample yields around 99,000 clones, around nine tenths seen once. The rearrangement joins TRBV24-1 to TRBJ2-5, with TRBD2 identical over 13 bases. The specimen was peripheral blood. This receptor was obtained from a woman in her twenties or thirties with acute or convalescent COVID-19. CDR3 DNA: TGTGCCACCAGTGATTTCGAGACTAGCGGGAGGCCGGGAGAGACCCAGTACTTC. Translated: CATSDFETSGRPGETQYF.